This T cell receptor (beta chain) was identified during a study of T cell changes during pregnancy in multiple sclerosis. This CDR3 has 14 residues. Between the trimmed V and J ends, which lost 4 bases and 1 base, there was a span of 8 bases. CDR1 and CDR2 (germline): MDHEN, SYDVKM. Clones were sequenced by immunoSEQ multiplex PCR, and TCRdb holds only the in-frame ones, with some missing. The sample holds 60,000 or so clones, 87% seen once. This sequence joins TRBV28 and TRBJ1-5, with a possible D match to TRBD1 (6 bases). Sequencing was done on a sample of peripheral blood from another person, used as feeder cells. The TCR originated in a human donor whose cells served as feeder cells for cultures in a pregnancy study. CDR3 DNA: TGTGCCAGCAGTTGGACAGCGAGCAATCAGCCCCAGCATTTT. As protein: CASSWTASNQPQHF.